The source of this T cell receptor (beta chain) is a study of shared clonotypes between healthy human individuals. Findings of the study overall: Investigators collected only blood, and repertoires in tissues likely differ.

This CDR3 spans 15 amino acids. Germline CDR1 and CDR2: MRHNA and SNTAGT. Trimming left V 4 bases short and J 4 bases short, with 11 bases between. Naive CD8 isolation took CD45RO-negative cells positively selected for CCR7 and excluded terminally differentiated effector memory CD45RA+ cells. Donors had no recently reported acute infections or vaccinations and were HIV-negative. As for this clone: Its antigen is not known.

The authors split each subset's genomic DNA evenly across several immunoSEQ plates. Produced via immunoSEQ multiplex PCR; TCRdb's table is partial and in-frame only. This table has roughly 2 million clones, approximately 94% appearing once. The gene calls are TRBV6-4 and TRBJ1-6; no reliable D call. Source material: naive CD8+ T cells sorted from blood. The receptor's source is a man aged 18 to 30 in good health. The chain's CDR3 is CASSVWQEYNSPLHF. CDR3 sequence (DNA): TGTGCCAGCAGTGTCTGGCAGGAATATAATTCACCCCTCCACTTT.